This T cell receptor (beta chain) was found in a study of identical twins. Germline CDR1 and CDR2: SGHKS and YYEKEE (reference sequence). The CDR3 consists of 15 residues. Trimming removed 6 bases at V and 0 bases at J, with 13 bases between. There are many counts of this clonotype. As yet, its antigen is unknown. The study's findings and limits: A lower insertion count was a feature of abundant cord blood beta clonotypes, with no such feature in memory repertoires.

Template switching added a universal primer binding site, and final cDNA carried unique molecular identifiers. Each CDR3 protein gets one entry after TCRdb re-called the 5' RACE reads with MiXCR. The sample has 460,000 or so distinct CDR3 sequences, 12% to 15% seen once. The sample was also linked to a second study, of yellow fever vaccine responses in identical twins.

This chain joins TRBV5-5 and TRBJ1-5, with no clear D. Sequencing was carried out using CD4+ T cells sorted from blood. The receptor's source is a young woman in good health. CDR3 amino acids: CASKYGPNSNQPQHF. The CDR3 nucleotides read TGTGCCAGCAAATACGGACCCAATAGCAATCAGCCCCAGCATTTT.